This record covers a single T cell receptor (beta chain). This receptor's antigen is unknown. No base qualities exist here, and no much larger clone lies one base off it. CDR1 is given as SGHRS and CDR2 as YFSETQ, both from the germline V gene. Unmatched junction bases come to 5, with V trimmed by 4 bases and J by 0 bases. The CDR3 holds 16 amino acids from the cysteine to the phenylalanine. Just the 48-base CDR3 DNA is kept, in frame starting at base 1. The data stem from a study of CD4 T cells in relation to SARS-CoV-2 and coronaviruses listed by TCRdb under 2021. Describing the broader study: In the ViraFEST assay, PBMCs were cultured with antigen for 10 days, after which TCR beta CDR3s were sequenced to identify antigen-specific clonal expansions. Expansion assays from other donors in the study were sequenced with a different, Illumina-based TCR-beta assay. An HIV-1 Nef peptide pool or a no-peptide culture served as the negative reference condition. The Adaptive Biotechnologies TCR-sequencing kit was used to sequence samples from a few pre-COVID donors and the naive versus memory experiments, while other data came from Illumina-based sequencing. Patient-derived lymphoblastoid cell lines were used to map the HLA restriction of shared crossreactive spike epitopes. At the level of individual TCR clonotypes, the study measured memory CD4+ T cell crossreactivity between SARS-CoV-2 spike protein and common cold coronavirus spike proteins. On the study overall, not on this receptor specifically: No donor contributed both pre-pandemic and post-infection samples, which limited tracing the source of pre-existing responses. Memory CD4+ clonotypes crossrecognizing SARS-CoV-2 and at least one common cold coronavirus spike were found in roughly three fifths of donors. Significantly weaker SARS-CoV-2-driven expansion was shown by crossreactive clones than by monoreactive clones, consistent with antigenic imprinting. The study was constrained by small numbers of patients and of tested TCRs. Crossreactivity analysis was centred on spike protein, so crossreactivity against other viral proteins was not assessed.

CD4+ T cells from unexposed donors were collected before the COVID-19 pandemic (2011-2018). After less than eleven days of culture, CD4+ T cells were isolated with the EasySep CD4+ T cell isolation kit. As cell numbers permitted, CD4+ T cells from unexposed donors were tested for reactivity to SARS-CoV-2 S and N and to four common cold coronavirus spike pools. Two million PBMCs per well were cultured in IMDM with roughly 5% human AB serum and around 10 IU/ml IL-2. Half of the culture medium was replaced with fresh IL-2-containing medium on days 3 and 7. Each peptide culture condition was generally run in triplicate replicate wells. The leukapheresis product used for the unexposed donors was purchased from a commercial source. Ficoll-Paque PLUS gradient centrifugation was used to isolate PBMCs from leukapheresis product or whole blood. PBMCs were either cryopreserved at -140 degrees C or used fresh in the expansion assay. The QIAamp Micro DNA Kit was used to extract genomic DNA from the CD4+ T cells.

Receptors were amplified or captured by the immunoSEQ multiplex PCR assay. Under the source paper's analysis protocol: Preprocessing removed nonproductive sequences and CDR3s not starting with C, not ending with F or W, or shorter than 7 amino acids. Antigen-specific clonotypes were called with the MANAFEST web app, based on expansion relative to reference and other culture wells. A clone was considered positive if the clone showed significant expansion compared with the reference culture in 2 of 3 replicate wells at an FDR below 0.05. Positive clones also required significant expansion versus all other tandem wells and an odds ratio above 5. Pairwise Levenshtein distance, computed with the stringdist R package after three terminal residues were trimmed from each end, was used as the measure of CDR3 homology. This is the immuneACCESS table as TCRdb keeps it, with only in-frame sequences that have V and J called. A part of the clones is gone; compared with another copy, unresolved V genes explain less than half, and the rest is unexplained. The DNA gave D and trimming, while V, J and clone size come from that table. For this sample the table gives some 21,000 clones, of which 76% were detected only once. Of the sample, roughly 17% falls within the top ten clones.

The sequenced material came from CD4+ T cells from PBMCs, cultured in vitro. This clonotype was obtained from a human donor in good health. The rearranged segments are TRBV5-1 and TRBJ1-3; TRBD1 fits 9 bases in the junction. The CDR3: CASSRQGGNSGNTIYF. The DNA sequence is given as TGCGCCAGCAGCCGACAGGGGGGGAACTCTGGAAACACCATATATTTT.